Listed below are T cell receptor beta chains from one sample, sequenced in a study of T-cell reconstitution after alpha-beta-depleted transplantation in children. In TCRdb, the PCR reads were re-called with MiXCR into one record per CDR3 protein. The data hold over 550,000 distinct CDR3 sequences, with about 10% observed a single time. The sample in question was PBMCs from the stem cell graft donor, obtained from the stem cell graft. Every receptor here comes from a human donor who donated a stem cell graft to a child with acute myeloid leukemia. The CDR3 runs from the conserved cysteine through the conserved F or W. Expanded clones are given a class, and other clones once, few, many or no size at all.

TRBJ2-5,.,TRBV10-3,CAASRTGEETQYF
TRBJ1-1,.,TRBV5-1,CASSLGLQGEAGTEAFF
TRBJ2-3,many,TRBV7-2,CASSLKAREERTDTQYF
TRBJ2-1,few,TRBV3-1,CASSQEGRVLFF
TRBJ1-1,few,TRBV29-1,CSGVQGAGTEAFF
TRBJ2-2,many,TRBV7-6,CASSPRATGELFF
TRBJ2-7,few,TRBV5-5,CASSPRAGFSYEQYF
TRBJ2-7,few,TRBV12-3/TRBV12-4,CASAYLGGNEQYF
TRBJ2-7,many,TRBV20-1,CSASRTDSYEQYF
TRBJ1-5,.,TRBV5-1,CASSLAGSGSGQPQHF
TRBJ1-5,few,TRBV20-1,CSATRTGPRAGPQHF
TRBJ2-1,.,TRBV5-1,CASSFTPGGRDEQFF
TRBJ2-2,.,TRBV10-3,CAITGLLNTGELFF
TRBJ1-3,.,TRBV28,CASSVTGAQNTIYF
TRBJ2-3,few,TRBV4-3,CASSQDTSGYTDTQYF
TRBJ1-5,.,TRBV20-1,CSARGQGSGRNQPQHF
TRBJ2-4,.,TRBV11-2,CASSLVTGGDIQYF
TRBJ2-1,few,TRBV7-8,CASSPPGQFNEQFF
TRBJ2-6,few,TRBV7-9,CASSFVRSGANVLTF
TRBJ2-7,few,TRBV27,CASSLGTRADEQYF
TRBJ2-1,few,TRBV4-3,CASSQELAGGRNEQFF
TRBJ2-3,many,TRBV6-5,CASSYTFESRRTDTQYF
TRBJ1-3,many,TRBV3-1,CASSQDRFSSGNTIYF
TRBJ2-2,.,TRBV9,CASSPRTGGELFF
TRBJ1-1,.,TRBV6-5,CASSNPVPSNTEAFF
TRBJ2-1,.,TRBV6-2/TRBV6-3,CASLSLTGAISYNEQFF
TRBJ1-4,few,TRBV24-1,CATSVPAGGRTTNEKLFF